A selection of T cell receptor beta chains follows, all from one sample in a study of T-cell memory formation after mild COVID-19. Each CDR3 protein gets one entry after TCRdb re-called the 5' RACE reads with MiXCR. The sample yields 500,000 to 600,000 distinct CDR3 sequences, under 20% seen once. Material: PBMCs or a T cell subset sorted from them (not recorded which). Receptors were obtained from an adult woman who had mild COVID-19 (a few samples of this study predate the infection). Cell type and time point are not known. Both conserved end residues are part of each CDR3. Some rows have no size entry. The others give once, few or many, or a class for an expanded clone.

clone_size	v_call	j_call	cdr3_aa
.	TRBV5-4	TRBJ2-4	CASSLGSGNLGNIQYF
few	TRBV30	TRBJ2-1	CAWSSSSGNEQFF
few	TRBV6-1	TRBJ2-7	CATSTSGAYEQYF
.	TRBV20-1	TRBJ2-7	CSATSGHAYEQYF
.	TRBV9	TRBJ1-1	CASSVDPAEAFF
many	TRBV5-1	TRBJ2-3	CASSLVRVEDTQYF
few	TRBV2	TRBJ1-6	CASSEGDSPLHF
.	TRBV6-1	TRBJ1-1	CASNLGQLNTEAFF
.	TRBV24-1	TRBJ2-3	CATSDPRENTQYF
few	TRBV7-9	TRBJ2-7	CASSLAAAGSFYEQYF
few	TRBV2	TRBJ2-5	CASGFRRYQETQYF
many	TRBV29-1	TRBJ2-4	CSVEDTTIRDIQYF
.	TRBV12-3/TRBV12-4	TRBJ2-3	CASSFRVGADTQYF
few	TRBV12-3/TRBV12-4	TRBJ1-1	CASRRGPAPNTEAFF
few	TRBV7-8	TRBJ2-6	CASSLTERRGPSSGANVLTF
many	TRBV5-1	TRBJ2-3	CASSLEERGRGDTQYF
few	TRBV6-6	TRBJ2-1	CASSYSLVPGNRVEQFF
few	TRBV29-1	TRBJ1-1	CSAYPGTGNTEAFF
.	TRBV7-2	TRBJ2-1	CASSPQVGQGAVRSYNEQFF
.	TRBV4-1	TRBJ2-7	CASSRLAGAAYEQYF
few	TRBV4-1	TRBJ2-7	CASSQAQGTGSEQYF
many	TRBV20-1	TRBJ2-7	CSAGSGTGEYEQYF